Here is one TCR beta chain with its context. Its antigen is unidentified. Vbeta (60) and Jbeta (13) primers were used in the PCR. The repertoire was sequenced with immunoSEQ multiplex PCR; TCRdb's copy has only in-frame clones and lacks some. This table has under 150,000 clones, 79% appearing once. Losses at the gene ends were 0 bases for V and 2 bases for J; bases not matched to a gene: 7. Germline V gene lookup returns CDR1 MGHRA and CDR2 YSYEKL. This CDR3 contains 17 residues. The sample originates from a study of cytomegalovirus exposure and HLA in healthy donors. Study results and caveats: TCR beta V- and J-gene trimming was later associated with a missense DCLRE1C variant.

The chain recombines TRBV4-1 with TRBJ2-5; TRBD2 matches 9 bases. This sequence originates from a young man in good health and CMV-seronegative. The source material was PBMCs. CDR3 sequence: CASSQDLATSGQETQYF. The CDR3, as DNA: TGCGCCAGCAGCCAAGACTTGGCGACTAGCGGACAAGAGACCCAGTACTTC.